The entry that follows covers one T cell receptor (beta chain) sequence. Its antigen remains unknown. The data stem from a study of T-cell memory formation after mild COVID-19. Trimming cost V 2 bases and J 1 base, with 13 bases left between them. CDR3 size: 15 residues. Germline assignment: CDR1 DFQATT and CDR2 SNEGSKA (reference sequence). Whole-study findings and limits: The study found contracting CD4+ clones mainly in CM and EM and contracting CD8+ clones in EMRA. From day 15 to 85, contracting clones were balanced between CD4 and CD8, whereas later expanders leaned toward CD4+.

In TCRdb, the 5' RACE reads were re-called with MiXCR into one record per CDR3 protein. The sample comprises hundreds of thousands of distinct CDR3 sequences, around a sixth of which are singletons, and over 9% rests with the top ten. This clonotype was obtained from an adult woman who had mild COVID-19 (a few samples of this study predate the infection). Cell type and time point are not known. The sequenced material came from PBMCs or a T cell subset sorted from them (not recorded which). V is TRBV20-1 and J is TRBJ2-3; no firm D call. CDR3 sequence: CSARSASAGTDTQYF. CDR3 nucleotide sequence: TGCAGTGCTAGATCAGCTTCTGCGGGCACAGATACGCAGTATTTT.